This T cell receptor (beta chain) was sequenced in a study of T cell changes during pregnancy in multiple sclerosis. Sequencing was performed with immunoSEQ multiplex PCR; in TCRdb, only in-frame clones are kept and a portion is missing. The data show about 76,000 clones, roughly 93% seen once. Germline CDR1 and CDR2: SQVTM and ANQGSEA. The CDR3 runs to 16 residues. The ends lost 8 bases at V and 0 bases at J; junction bases unmatched: 10. This receptor was taken from a female donor with multiple sclerosis, enrolled in a pregnancy study. The rearrangement joins TRBV29-1 to TRBJ2-1; 10 bases are a match to TRBD2. The sample in question was peripheral blood, obtained in the second trimester of pregnancy. CDR3 sequence reads: CSIGLAGVSSYNEQFF. The CDR3 DNA sequence: TGCAGCATTGGGCTAGCGGGGGTGAGCTCCTACAATGAGCAGTTCTTC.